What follows is one TCR beta chain and its context. Its cognate antigen is unknown. Germline CDR1 and CDR2: SGDLS and YYNGEE. The trim removed 0 bases at V and 2 bases at J, leaving 8 bases unmatched. The CDR3 spans 16 residues. Terminally differentiated effector memory CD45RA+ cells were excluded from the naive CD8 cells, which were CD45RO-negative and positively selected for CCR7. TCRdb keeps only in-frame clones here, not all; method: immunoSEQ multiplex PCR. The sample holds around 2,000,000 clones, approximately 95% seen once. The sample belongs to a study of shared clonotypes between healthy human individuals. Broader study findings: The naive CD4 repertoires of several donors were compared, and around 5% of clonotypes were shared.

Sequenced sample: naive CD8+ T cells sorted from blood. This chain links TRBV9 with TRBJ2-7, with 7 bases fitting TRBD2. The receptor comes from a man aged 18-30 years in good health. The CDR3 nucleotides read TGTGCCAGCAGCGTAGCGGCTAGCGGATCAACCTACGAGCAGTACTTC. The encoded protein is CASSVAASGSTYEQYF.